The clone carrying this T cell receptor beta chain was found many times. The CDR3 contains 14 residues. V lost 2 bases to trimming and J lost 2 bases, with 10 bases between them. Germline CDR1 MNHNS, CDR2 SASEGT. The data were obtained in a study of Graves' ophthalmopathy and Graves' hyperthyroidism. The PBMC fraction was derived from over 9 ml of fresh peripheral blood. Beta-chain TCR CDR3 regions were amplified from RNA transcripts. HTBI-primed first-round RT-PCR preceded second-round multiplex PCR. TCRdb itself ran the multiplex PCR reads through MiXCR, one entry per CDR3 protein. This table holds about 220,000 distinct CDR3 sequences, 20% to 25% found once.

The receptor comes from a woman aged 45-65 years with Graves' ophthalmopathy. The sequenced sample consisted of peripheral blood. This chain links TRBV6-1 with TRBJ2-7, with TRBD2 as a possible D gene (5 bases). The CDR3 nucleotides read TGTGCCAGCAGTGAATCCTGGGGAGCCTACGAGCAGTACTTC. Translating gives CASSESWGAYEQYF.